Each of the 25 T cell receptor beta chains below was sequenced from the same sample in a study of blood T cell repertoires in COVID-19. The method was immunoSEQ multiplex PCR; TCRdb's version includes in-frame clones alone and lacks a portion of them. The sample yields around 200,000 clones, around 88% seen once. Sequences were obtained from peripheral blood. These TCRs come from a man aged 45 to 65 with active or convalescent COVID-19.

The rearrangement links TRBV6-5 to TRBJ1-1, with D possibly matching TRBD1 (5 bases). The CDR3 is 15 amino acids. Trimming pared 3 bases from V and 1 base from J, leaving 12 bases between. CDR1 is MNHEY and CDR2 is SVGAGI in the germline V gene. As DNA, the CDR3 is TGTGCCAGCAGTTATTTTTCTGGACAGAACACTGAAGCTTTCTTT. The encoded protein is CASSYFSGQNTEAFF.

This clone appeared a single time. The genes are TRBV28 and TRBJ1-2, with D maybe TRBD1 (5 bases). The germline V gene encodes CDR1 MDHEN and CDR2 SYDVKM. The V end lost 10 bases, the J end lost 8 bases, and 17 bases lay between the germline ends. There are 12 residues in the CDR3. The CDR3 loop reads CATQRDLRGYTF. In DNA, the CDR3 is TGTGCCACCCAGCGGGACCTCCGGGGCTACACCTTC.

A single count supports this clone. V is TRBV6-2 or TRBV6-3 and J is TRBJ1-5; weak D call: TRBD1 (6 bases). Germline CDR1 MNHEY, CDR2 SVGEGT. This CDR3 has 14 amino acids. Trimming took 1 base from V and 7 from J, leaving 11 bases between them. For the CDR3, the DNA is TGTGCCAGCAGTTACTTCGCAGGGGACCAGCCCCAGCATTTT. The encoded protein is CASSYFAGDQPQHF.

CDR3 amino acids: CASSSPGITGELFF. The CDR3 region has the DNA TGTGCCAGCAGTTCACCAGGGATCACCGGGGAGCTGTTTTTT. This rearrangement joins TRBV27 to TRBJ2-2; a possible D gene is TRBD1 (5 bases). The CDR3 contains 14 residues. Germline V CDR1 and CDR2: MNHEY, SMNVEV (reference sequence). Trimming removed 4 bases at V and 4 bases at J, with 10 bases between.

This clone was found once. The chain carries TRBV6-4 and TRBJ2-3, with D tentatively TRBD1 (6 bases). The CDR3 contains 16 residues. Germline CDR1 MRHNA, CDR2 SNTAGT. The V gene lost 0 bases and the J gene lost 3 bases, with 13 bases spanning the gap. The CDR3 spells CASSDSWLTGTDTQYF. The CDR3 DNA sequence: TGTGCCAGCAGTGACTCATGGCTAACAGGGACAGATACGCAGTATTTT.

The V gene is TRBV19, the J gene TRBJ1-1, with 12 bases identical to TRBD1. Trimming took 5 bases from V and 3 from J; bases not matched to a gene: 7. CDR1 is LNHDA, CDR2 SQIVND, per germline (reference sequence). This CDR3 region has 16 residues. Written as DNA, the CDR3 is TGTGCCAGTAGTCCACGGGACAGGGGGCTAGACACTGAAGCTTTCTTT. Translated, it gives CASSPRDRGLDTEAFF.

The CDR3, as DNA: TGTGCCAGCAGTAAACTAGGGGGTTCCCGATACGAGCAGTACTTC. Its translation: CASSKLGGSRYEQYF. The chain joins TRBV6-5 to TRBJ2-7; perhaps TRBD1 as D (6 bases). The CDR3 covers 15 residues. The V end was cut by 5 bases, the J end by 4 bases, with 18 bases between. Germline V gives CDR1 MNHEY, CDR2 SVGAGI.

The gene calls are TRBV24-1 and TRBJ2-1; 14 positions match TRBD2. The CDR3 runs 17 residues. Germline trimming cut 8 bases from V and 2 bases from J; bases unmatched to any gene: 7. CDR1 KGHDR and CDR2 SFDVKD come from the germline V gene. The CDR3 bases are TGTGCCACCATGGGGACTAGCGGGAGTGAGCCCTACAATGAGCAGTTCTTC. Amino acid sequence: CATMGTSGSEPYNEQFF.

A few counts support this clone. The chain has TRBV7-6 and TRBJ2-1; perhaps TRBD2 as D (6 bases). The CDR3 contains 15 residues. Germline CDR1 SGHVS, CDR2 FNYEAQ. Trimming took off 2 bases at V and 8 bases at J, with 16 bases between the two ends. CDR3 bases: TGTGCCAGCAGCTTAAGCGGGCCTATGACAGATGAGCAGTTCTTC. Its translation: CASSLSGPMTDEQFF.

This chain uses TRBV29-1 with TRBJ2-7; 7 nucleotides line up with TRBD1. The CDR3 spans 13 residues. V was clipped by 4 bases and J by 0 bases; unmatched bases: 3. CDR1 and CDR2 from the germline V gene are SQVTM and ANQGSEA. The chain's CDR3 is CSVVRDSSYEQYF. The CDR3 DNA reads TGCAGCGTTGTCCGGGACAGCTCCTACGAGCAGTACTTC.

The chain uses TRBV20-1 and TRBJ1-1; 7 bases fit TRBD1. This CDR3 is 14 amino acids long. The germline V gene has CDR1 DFQATT and CDR2 SNEGSKA (reference sequence). V trimming: 3 bases; J trimming: 6 bases; junction bases outside the gene matches: 10. This CDR3 reads CSASGGGVFAEAFF. CDR3 coding DNA: TGCAGTGCTAGTGGAGGGGGCGTATTTGCTGAAGCTTTCTTT.

The chain couples TRBV4-1 to TRBJ1-6; D ambiguous. The length of the CDR3 is 15 residues. The germline V and J ends were trimmed by 1 base and 1 base, with 5 bases remaining between them. Germline values: CDR1 MGHRA, CDR2 YSYEKL. CDR3 in DNA: TGCGCCAGCAGCCAAGGGGCGTCCTATAATTCACCCCTCCACTTT. Translation: CASSQGASYNSPLHF.

CDR3 DNA sequence: TGCGCCAGCAGTGGGGAGGGTACTGGGGCCAACGTCCTGACTTTC. It is translated as CASSGEGTGANVLTF. The chain couples TRBV10-1 to TRBJ2-6; 7 positions match TRBD2. CDR3 length: 15 residues. Germline V lookup: CDR1 WNHNN, CDR2 SYGVQD (reference sequence). The V gene end was trimmed by 4 bases and the J gene end by 2 bases; junction bases not matched to a gene: 2.

CDR3 sequence: CASSFASGPKEVQYF. In nucleotides, the CDR3 is TGTGCCAGCAGCTTCGCTAGCGGACCTAAAGAGGTGCAGTACTTC. This chain connects TRBV5-4 to TRBJ2-7; TRBD2 agrees at 7 bases. The germline gives CDR1 SGHNT, CDR2 YYREEE (reference sequence). The length of the CDR3 is 15 residues. Trimming at V came to 2 bases and at J to 9 bases, leaving 14 bases not matched to a gene.

The J gene is TRBJ2-1, the V gene TRBV30, with 7 bases matching TRBD2. V dropped 1 base and J dropped 4; count of bases not matched to a gene: 4. This CDR3 has 14 amino acids. Germline V CDR1 and CDR2: GTSNPN, SVGIG (reference sequence). The CDR3 spells CAWSGASGYNEQFF. Here the CDR3 DNA reads TGTGCCTGGAGTGGGGCTAGCGGATACAATGAGCAGTTCTTC.

The rearrangement uses TRBV28 and TRBJ1-4; TRBD1 matches 7 bases. CDR3 length: 17 amino acids. Germline CDR1 is MDHEN and CDR2 is SYDVKM. V lost 5 bases and J lost 4; bases outside the gene matches: 13. CDR3 nucleotides: TGTGCCAGCAGTCCCCGAGGGCAGGGGGGTGGTAATGAAAAACTGTTTTTT. Its protein is CASSPRGQGGGNEKLFF.

This rearrangement joins TRBV3-1 (or the pseudogene TRBV3-2) to TRBJ1-1; D might be TRBD1 (5 bases). V was shortened by 4 bases and J by 7 bases, with 13 bases between the two germline ends. The CDR3 is 13 amino acids. The germline CDR1 and CDR2 sequences are LGHDT and YNNKEL (reference sequence). CDR3 bases: TGTGCCAGCAGCCTTGGCCGGCAGGGTGAAGCTTTCTTT. This encodes CASSLGRQGEAFF.

The rearrangement uses TRBV18 and TRBJ2-3, with D perhaps matching TRBD2 (5 bases). V was pared by 6 bases and J by 2 bases, with 15 bases between. Germline CDR1 is KGHSH and CDR2 is LQKENI. There are 15 residues in the CDR3. This CDR3 reads CASSQNREVTDTQYF. The CDR3 DNA reads as TGTGCCAGCTCCCAAAACCGGGAAGTCACAGATACGCAGTATTTT. The full variable domain, its missing parts supplied by reference TRBV18 and TRBJ2-3, is NAGVMQNPRHLVRRRGQEARLRCSPMKGHSHVYWYRQLPEEGLKFMVYLQKENIIDESGMPKERFSAEFPKEGPSILRIQQVVRGDSAAYFCASSQNREVTDTQYFGPGTRLTVL.

V usage is TRBV5-1 and J usage is TRBJ2-5; D remains ambiguous. V lost 3 bases, J lost 5 bases, and 14 bases lay in between. The CDR3 extends over 14 amino acids. Germline CDR1 is SGHRS and CDR2 is YFSETQ. The CDR3: CASSSEAVRETQYF. For the CDR3, the DNA is TGCGCCAGCAGCTCCGAGGCGGTGAGGGAGACCCAGTACTTC.

The genes are TRBV3-1 (or the pseudogene TRBV3-2) and TRBJ1-6; 8 positions agree with TRBD1. The germline V gene has CDR1 LGHDT and CDR2 YNNKEL (reference sequence). V was pared by 4 bases and J by 11 bases, with 7 bases of the junction left unmatched. There are 14 residues in the CDR3. The CDR3 sequence is CASSPWTGRTPLHF. CDR3 in DNA: TGTGCCAGCAGCCCCTGGACAGGGCGTACACCCCTCCACTTT.

The chain carries TRBV7-9 and TRBJ2-7; possibly TRBD2 for D (6 bases). The CDR3 spans 14 residues. With 3 bases removed from V and 0 bases from J, the gap between germline ends came to 9 bases. The germline CDR1 and CDR2 sequences are SEHNR and FQNEAQ (reference sequence). CDR3 bases: TGTGCCAGCAGCTTCGGCGGGGACTCCTACGAGCAGTACTTC. It specifies CASSFGGDSYEQYF.

This clone was picked up one time. The rearrangement links TRBV19 to TRBJ2-6, with a weak D call TRBD1 (5 bases). This CDR3 has 16 residues. Germline CDR1 reads LNHDA; CDR2 reads SQIVND (reference sequence). Trimming removed 3 bases from V and 0 bases from J, with 9 bases in between. In nucleotides, the CDR3 is TGTGCCAGTAGTATCCTGGGGCGCTCTGGGGCCAACGTCCTGACTTTC. This gives the protein CASSILGRSGANVLTF. The full variable domain, with the rest looked up from reference TRBV19 and TRBJ2-6, is DGGITQSPKYLFRKEGQNVTLSCEQNLNHDAMYWYRQDPGQGLRLIYYSQIVNDFQKGDIAEGYSVSREKKESFPLTVTSAQKNPTAFYLCASSILGRSGANVLTFGAGSRLTVL.

The V gene is TRBV28, the J gene TRBJ2-7; TRBD2 might be the D (7 bases). V dropped 8 bases and J dropped 6 bases, with 17 bases sitting between them. This CDR3 is 13 amino acids long. Germline V gives CDR1 MDHEN, CDR2 SYDVKM. This chain's CDR3 is CASGGAARAEQYF. As DNA, the CDR3 is TGTGCCAGCGGGGGGGCAGCAAGGGCCGAGCAGTACTTC.

V is TRBV5-1 and J is TRBJ2-3, with D perhaps matching TRBD2 (6 bases). The CDR3 length is 15 residues. Per the germline V gene, CDR1 is SGHRS and CDR2 is YFSETQ. The ends were cut back, 1 base at V and 3 bases at J, with 12 bases in the middle. CDR3 nucleotide sequence: TGCGCCAGCAGCTTGTCACGCCGGGGGACAGATACGCAGTATTTT. Translation: CASSLSRRGTDTQYF.

The V gene is TRBV7-6, the J gene TRBJ2-5, with TRBD1 as a possible D gene (8 bases). The V gene's germline CDR1 is SGHVS and CDR2 FNYEAQ. The CDR3 loop spans 17 amino acids. Trimming left V 2 bases short and J 4 bases short, with 20 bases between. The CDR3 is CASSLRGGGRGPETQYF. The CDR3 nucleotides are TGTGCCAGCAGCTTAAGAGGGGGGGGCAGGGGGCCAGAGACCCAGTACTTC.